This TCR beta chain was documented in a study of shared clonotypes between healthy human individuals. Data came from immunoSEQ multiplex PCR; TCRdb stores just in-frame clones and leaves some out. The sample holds approximately 530,000 clones, more than 95% seen once. Per germline, CDR1 MNHEY and CDR2 SMNVEV (reference sequence). The CDR3 runs 15 residues. J lost 11 bases, V lost 0 bases, and 11 bases had no gene match. What was sequenced was naive CD4+ T cells sorted from blood. The subset denotes: CD45RA+ positively selected. The source is a woman aged 25 to 39 in good health. The rearrangement links TRBV27 to TRBJ2-5, with TRBD1 matching 8 bases. CDR3 sequence: CASSLSQGAPFEQYF. DNA of the CDR3: TGTGCCAGCAGTTTATCCCAGGGGGCACCCTTTGAGCAGTACTTC.